This record covers a single T cell receptor (beta chain). What it binds is unknown. Primers included in the PCR were 60 Vbeta and 13 Jbeta primers. Clones were sequenced by immunoSEQ multiplex PCR, and TCRdb holds only the in-frame ones, with some missing. The sample consists of 95,000 to 110,000 clones, almost 80% of them appearing once. This entry comes from a study of cytomegalovirus exposure and HLA in healthy donors. Turning to the study itself: One earlier analysis, a look at approximately 180 million T cells, found some 110 million unique TCR beta sequences.

Findings and caveats of the study: In a later analysis, common viral pathogens appeared linked to several of the most significant clusters.

The sequence was obtained from a man between 50 and 59 years old in good health and CMV-seropositive. Sequencing input: PBMCs.

The CDR3 DNA reads as TGTGCCACCAGGCCCCAGATAGCGGGACCAAGGGATGAGCAGTTCTTC. Its translation is CATRPQIAGPRDEQFF. The chain joins TRBV28 to TRBJ2-1; 8 bases are a match to TRBD2. CDR3 length equals 16 residues. With V trimmed by 10 bases and J by 8 bases, 19 bases remained unmatched. In germline, CDR1 is MDHEN, CDR2 SYDVKM.